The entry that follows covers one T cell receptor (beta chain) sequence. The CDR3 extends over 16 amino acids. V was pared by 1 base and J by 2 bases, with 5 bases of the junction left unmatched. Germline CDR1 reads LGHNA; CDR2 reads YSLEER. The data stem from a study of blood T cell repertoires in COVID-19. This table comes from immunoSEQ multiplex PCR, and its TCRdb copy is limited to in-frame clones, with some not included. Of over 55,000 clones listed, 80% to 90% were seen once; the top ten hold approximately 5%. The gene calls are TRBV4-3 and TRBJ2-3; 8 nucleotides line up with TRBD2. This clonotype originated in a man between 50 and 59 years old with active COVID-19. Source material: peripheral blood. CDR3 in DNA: TGCGCCAGCAGCCAAGGAATAGCGGGAAACACAGATACGCAGTATTTT. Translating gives CASSQGIAGNTDTQYF.